The 10 T cell receptor beta chains given below trace back to one sample, sequenced in a study of blood T cell repertoires in COVID-19. TCRdb's table, derived via immunoSEQ multiplex PCR, lists solely in-frame clones and lacks some. The table records 150,000 or so clones, roughly 84% of them present only once. Sequenced input: peripheral blood. Receptors originate from a human donor in a cohort sampled during active COVID-19.

CDR3 bases: TGTGCCAGTAGCGTCGGGCCCGGGACAGGCCGCTACGAGCAGTACTTC. It translates to CASSVGPGTGRYEQYF. This sequence joins TRBV19 and TRBJ2-7; TRBD1 agrees at 8 bases. Germline CDR1 and CDR2: LNHDA and SQIVND (reference sequence). V dropped 6 bases and J dropped 3; count of bases not matched to a gene: 13. The CDR3 totals 16 residues.

This sequence joins TRBV10-3 and TRBJ1-1; no definite D call. CDR1 is ENHRY and CDR2 is SYGVKD in the germline V gene. The CDR3 totals 13 residues. The V end lost 10 bases, the J end lost 0 bases, and 12 bases lay between the germline ends. The CDR3 protein is CATETQVNTEAFF. The CDR3 DNA reads TGTGCCACAGAAACGCAGGTGAACACTGAAGCTTTCTTT.

This clone was seen just once. This chain uses TRBV10-3 with TRBJ1-2; 8 bases match TRBD1. V was clipped by 3 bases and J by 8 bases; unmatched bases: 8. The CDR3 has 14 amino acids. Germline CDR1 reads ENHRY; CDR2 reads SYGVKD. CDR3 loop: CAISDTNRGGGYTF. CDR3 nucleotides: TGTGCCATCAGTGATACGAACAGGGGGGGAGGCTACACCTTC.

The rearrangement joins TRBV19 to TRBJ2-1; possibly TRBD2 for D (7 bases). This CDR3 comprises 15 residues. CDR1 is LNHDA, CDR2 SQIVND, per germline (reference sequence). The V end lost 4 bases, the J end lost 9 bases, and 19 bases lay between the germline ends. The CDR3 sequence is CASSTRGAQRAEQFF. CDR3 nucleotide sequence: TGTGCCAGTAGTACCCGGGGGGCGCAGAGGGCTGAGCAGTTCTTC.

The chain links TRBV5-1 to TRBJ2-7; 11 bases map to TRBD1. CDR1 SGHRS and CDR2 YFSETQ come from the germline V gene. This CDR3 is built from 14 residues. After removal of 4 bases from V and 2 bases from J, the junction contained 2 bases not matched to a gene. This CDR3 is CASSPDRGPYEQYF. The CDR3 nucleotides are TGCGCCAGCAGCCCGGACAGGGGGCCCTACGAGCAGTACTTC.

The chain uses TRBV9 and TRBJ2-7; 7 positions agree with TRBD2. V shed 2 bases, J shed 3 bases, and the junction held 8 bases outside the gene matches. The CDR3 is 15 amino acids. Germline V gene lookup returns CDR1 SGDLS and CDR2 YYNGEE. The CDR3 DNA is TGTGCCAGCAGCGTTGGGGACTACTCTATCTACGAGCAGTACTTC. It encodes CASSVGDYSIYEQYF.

The chain has TRBV6-2 or TRBV6-3 and TRBJ2-5; D is ambiguous. The V gene's germline CDR1 is MNHEY and CDR2 SVGEGT. The V end was cut by 2 bases, the J end by 6 bases, with 10 bases between. The CDR3 has 13 amino acids. The CDR3 nucleotides read TGTGCCAGCAGTTACGGCGAGGAGCAGACCCAGTACTTC. This encodes CASSYGEEQTQYF.

The chain links TRBV5-4 to TRBJ1-3; D may be TRBD1 (5 bases). Germline V lookup: CDR1 SGHNT, CDR2 YYREEE (reference sequence). The CDR3 sequence is 16 residues long. V was pared by 3 bases and J by 2 bases, with 15 bases between. The CDR3 loop reads CASSSTELRTGNTIYF. The CDR3 DNA follows: TGTGCCAGCAGCTCGACAGAGCTCCGGACTGGAAACACCATATATTTT.

This rearrangement joins TRBV10-3 to TRBJ1-2; no clear D gene. The ends were cut back, 0 bases at V and 8 bases at J, with 10 bases in the middle. Looked up from germline, CDR1 is ENHRY and CDR2 is SYGVKD. There are 13 residues in the CDR3. For the CDR3, the DNA is TGTGCCATCAGTGAGTCCCCCGGGAACGGCTACACCTTC. Its protein product is CAISESPGNGYTF.

V gene TRBV18 combines with J gene TRBJ2-7, with 7 bases identical to TRBD2. The CDR3 totals 14 residues. J lost 1 base, V lost 8 bases, and 8 bases had no gene match. Per the germline V gene, CDR1 is KGHSH and CDR2 is LQKENI. CDR3 residues: CASTGRELSYEQYF. CDR3 DNA sequence: TGTGCCAGCACCGGGCGGGAGCTTTCCTACGAGCAGTACTTC.